This passage covers 32 T cell receptor beta chains from one sample sequenced in a study of identifying expanded T cells in peripheral blood. The assay was immunoSEQ multiplex PCR, and TCRdb's table has in-frame clones only and misses some. The table records about 91,000 clones, about 91% of them present only once. The sequenced sample was blood. The origin of the receptors is a person between 18 and 69 years old in good health.

The V gene is TRBV29-1, the J gene TRBJ2-6, with D perhaps matching TRBD2 (5 bases). The CDR3 runs to 15 residues. V lost 0 bases to trimming and J lost 3 bases, with 9 bases between them. The germline CDR1 and CDR2 sequences are SQVTM and ANQGSEA. CDR3 protein: CSVEDPGVGANVLTF. The CDR3 region has the DNA TGCAGCGTTGAAGATCCCGGGGTTGGGGCCAACGTCCTGACTTTC.

The chain is built from TRBV7-2 and TRBJ2-7; 11 bases agree with TRBD2. The CDR3 covers 15 residues. The ends lost 4 bases at V and 3 bases at J; junction bases unmatched: 5. The germline V gene has CDR1 SGHTA and CDR2 FQGNSA. The CDR3 is CASSSRLAGSYEQYF. In nucleotides, the CDR3 is TGTGCCAGCAGCTCCCGACTAGCGGGAAGCTACGAGCAGTACTTC.

The rearrangement uses TRBV6-5 and TRBJ2-3; D gene uncertain. The CDR3 runs to 13 residues. From germline, CDR1 is MNHEY and CDR2 SVGAGI. The V gene lost 5 bases and the J gene lost 2 bases, with 8 bases spanning the gap. CDR3 nucleotides: TGTGCCAGCAGTCTGCAGATCACAGATACGCAGTATTTT. This gives the protein CASSLQITDTQYF.

This chain uses TRBV5-1 with TRBJ2-3; 11 bases align to TRBD1. The CDR3 is made up of 15 amino acids. Trimming removed 6 bases from V and 4 bases from J; junction bases left unmatched: 7. The germline gives CDR1 SGHRS, CDR2 YFSETQ. Written as DNA, the CDR3 is TGCGCCAGCACGGGCGGGACAGGGGGTCCAGATACGCAGTATTTT. Its protein product is CASTGGTGGPDTQYF.

The rearrangement uses TRBV7-6 and TRBJ1-1, with no clear D. The CDR3 has 14 amino acids. Germline CDR1 and CDR2: SGHVS and FNYEAQ. V shed 6 bases and J shed 0 bases, with 11 bases lying between them. The CDR3 is CASRTPGMNTEAFF. The CDR3 DNA reads as TGTGCCAGCAGGACTCCAGGCATGAACACTGAAGCTTTCTTT.

About this clone itself: Germline is not matched at one junction end, which may reflect a read error. The CDR3 region is CASSQEGFTNF. The DNA of the CDR3 is TGCGCCAGCAGCCAAGAGGGATTCACTAACTTT. The rearrangement joins TRBV4-1 to TRBJ1-1; no clear D. CDR1 and CDR2 (germline): MGHRA, YSYEKL. The CDR3 runs 11 residues.

V usage is TRBV18 and J usage is TRBJ2-1; 10 bases are shared with TRBD2. Looked up from germline, CDR1 is KGHSH and CDR2 is LQKENI. V lost 2 bases to trimming and J lost 10 bases; unmatched junction nucleotides: 2. This CDR3 spans 13 amino acids. The CDR3 spells CASSPKGLAEQFF. CDR3 bases: TGTGCCAGCTCACCAAAGGGACTAGCGGAGCAGTTCTTC.

The chain combines TRBV5-1 with TRBJ1-1, with TRBD1 as a possible D gene (6 bases). The CDR3 sequence is 15 residues long. Trimming stripped 0 bases from V and 3 bases from J, with 12 bases between. The V gene's germline CDR1 is SGHRS and CDR2 YFSETQ. CDR3 DNA sequence: TGCGCCAGCAGCTTGGTGGACAGTAGGGACACTGAAGCTTTCTTT. Translated, it gives CASSLVDSRDTEAFF.

The chain employs TRBV28 and TRBJ2-5; 9 bases are a match to TRBD1. The CDR3 runs to 14 residues. Per the germline V gene, CDR1 is MDHEN and CDR2 is SYDVKM. V was clipped by 7 bases and J by 4 bases; unmatched bases: 7. DNA of the CDR3: TGTGCCAGCATGACAGGGGGTAAGGGAGAGACCCAGTACTTC. This sequence encodes CASMTGGKGETQYF.

The rearrangement joins TRBV21-1 to TRBJ2-5; TRBD1 is the table's D call and was not checked against the DNA. TRBV21-1 is a pseudogene locus. The CDR3 is 17 amino acids. The CDR3 sequence is CASSSPRWDRGQETQYF. The CDR3 DNA follows: TGTGCCAGCAGCTCGCCCCGCTGGGACAGGGGACAAGAGACCCAGTACTTC.

The V gene is TRBV5-1, the J gene TRBJ2-1, with TRBD2 as a possible D gene (5 bases). CDR1 and CDR2 (germline): SGHRS, YFSETQ. This CDR3 has 14 amino acids. The V and J ends lost 2 bases and 9 bases respectively, with 15 bases between them. CDR3 sequence (DNA): TGCGCCAGCAGCTTTGGACCCCCCGGGGTTGAGCAGTTCTTC. The encoded protein is CASSFGPPGVEQFF. Full variable domain (remainder filled in from reference TRBV5-1 and TRBJ2-1): KAGVTQTPRYLIKTRGQQVTLSCSPISGHRSVSWYQQTPGQGLQFLFEYFSETQRNKGNFPGRFSGRQFSNSRSEMNVSTLELGDSALYLCASSFGPPGVEQFFGPGTRLTVL.

The chain employs TRBV27 and TRBJ2-2; 12 bases are a match to TRBD2. CDR1 and CDR2 (germline): MNHEY, SMNVEV (reference sequence). V dropped 7 bases and J dropped 5; count of bases not matched to a gene: 8. The length of the CDR3 is 16 residues. The CDR3 DNA reads TGTGCCAGCACCCCAACCGGGACTAGCGGGACCGGGGAGCTGTTTTTT. This gives the protein CASTPTGTSGTGELFF.

This rearrangement joins TRBV10-3 to TRBJ2-2, with D hard to call. CDR3 length equals 12 residues. Trimming cost V 5 bases and J 0 bases, with 1 base left between them. CDR1 and CDR2 from the germline V gene are ENHRY and SYGVKD. The CDR3 bases are TGTGCCATCAGTCCGAACACCGGGGAGCTGTTTTTT. Its translation: CAISPNTGELFF.

This clone came up once. The rearrangement joins TRBV6-5 to TRBJ1-1; TRBD1 agrees at 8 bases. Trimming removed 7 bases from V and 5 bases from J; junction bases left unmatched: 12. The CDR3 has 15 amino acids. CDR1 is MNHEY, CDR2 SVGAGI, per germline. The CDR3 spells CASTPPTGERTEAFF. The DNA for the CDR3 is TGTGCCAGCACCCCCCCGACAGGGGAGAGGACTGAAGCTTTCTTT.

The DNA for the CDR3 is TGTGCCAGCTCACCCTTGGACACCCTGAACACTGAAGCTTTCTTT. This gives the protein CASSPLDTLNTEAFF. The V and J genes are TRBV18 and TRBJ1-1; a possible D gene is TRBD1 (5 bases). V shed 3 bases and J shed 0 bases, with 11 bases lying between them. CDR1 is KGHSH, CDR2 LQKENI, per germline. This CDR3 is built from 15 residues.

The CDR3 here is CASSLGTGRDNQPQHF. The CDR3 bases are TGTGCCAGCAGCTTAGGCACAGGCAGGGACAATCAGCCCCAGCATTTT. V gene TRBV7-9 combines with J gene TRBJ1-5; a weak D match, TRBD1 (5 bases). V lost 1 base, J lost 3 bases, and 13 bases lay in between. Germline V gene data show CDR1 as SEHNR and CDR2 as FQNEAQ (reference sequence). The CDR3 length is 16 residues.

The chain combines TRBV4-1 with TRBJ1-1; D gene ambiguous. CDR1 and CDR2 from the germline V gene are MGHRA and YSYEKL. This CDR3 region has 14 residues. V was clipped by 5 bases and J by 0 bases, with 10 bases between them. The CDR3 DNA sequence: TGCGCCAGCAGCGCTAGACGGTTGAACACTGAAGCTTTCTTT. Encoded protein: CASSARRLNTEAFF.

The rearrangement joins TRBV28 to TRBJ1-1; unclear D gene. Per the germline V gene, CDR1 is MDHEN and CDR2 is SYDVKM. The CDR3 has 17 amino acids. Trimming pared 1 base from V and 3 bases from J, leaving 18 bases between. The CDR3, as DNA: TGTGCCAGCAGTTTATTCACGTTGGCAGAAATCGACACTGAAGCTTTCTTT. Translation: CASSLFTLAEIDTEAFF.

This sequence joins TRBV27 and TRBJ1-1, with D perhaps TRBD1 (5 bases). CDR1 is MNHEY, CDR2 SMNVEV, per germline (reference sequence). Trimming left V 7 bases short and J 0 bases short, with 18 bases between. The CDR3 loop spans 16 amino acids. Here the CDR3 reads CASKALQGNMNTEAFF. CDR3 in DNA: TGTGCCAGCAAAGCCCTCCAGGGAAACATGAACACTGAAGCTTTCTTT.

This rearrangement joins TRBV5-1 to TRBJ2-7; 10 bases fit TRBD1. Unmatched junction bases numbered 6, after V lost 4 bases and J lost 2 bases. Germline V gene data show CDR1 as SGHRS and CDR2 as YFSETQ. The CDR3 consists of 15 residues. Here the CDR3 reads CASSHTGTGAYEQYF. The CDR3 coding sequence is TGCGCCAGCAGCCACACCGGGACAGGGGCCTACGAGCAGTACTTC. Filled out from reference TRBV5-1 and TRBJ2-7, the complete variable domain reads KAGVTQTPRYLIKTRGQQVTLSCSPISGHRSVSWYQQTPGQGLQFLFEYFSETQRNKGNFPGRFSGRQFSNSRSEMNVSTLELGDSALYLCASSHTGTGAYEQYFGPGTRLTVT.

This rearrangement joins TRBV5-1 to TRBJ2-2; D possibly corresponds to TRBD2 (5 bases). Germline V lookup: CDR1 SGHRS, CDR2 YFSETQ. V lost 0 bases and J 6 bases, leaving 12 bases between the germline ends. CDR3 length: 15 amino acids. DNA for the CDR3: TGCGCCAGCAGCTTGGATGGAGCGGTGGCCGGGGAGCTGTTTTTT. Translation: CASSLDGAVAGELFF.

The gene calls are TRBV7-9 and TRBJ1-2; D perhaps matches TRBD1 (5 bases). The germline V gene encodes CDR1 SEHNR and CDR2 FQNEAQ (reference sequence). The CDR3 has 14 amino acids. V dropped 4 bases and J dropped 3 bases, with 12 bases sitting between them. CDR3 DNA: TGTGCCAGCAGCTCCCTCCGGGGGGACTATGGCTACACCTTC. Translated, it gives CASSSLRGDYGYTF.

The chain combines TRBV29-1 with TRBJ2-7, with 9 positions matching TRBD2. This CDR3 comprises 14 residues. The V and J ends lost 4 bases and 7 bases, in that order; junction bases with no gene match: 11. Germline V gene lookup returns CDR1 SQVTM and CDR2 ANQGSEA. DNA for the CDR3: TGCAGCGTTGTTGGGGGCGGGAGGGCCGAAGAGCAGTACTTC. Its protein is CSVVGGGRAEEQYF.

The chain has TRBV6-5 and TRBJ2-7, with D possibly being TRBD1 (8 bases). There are 14 residues in the CDR3. The germline gives CDR1 MNHEY, CDR2 SVGAGI. Trimming pared 5 bases from V and 5 bases from J, leaving 16 bases between. Written as DNA, the CDR3 is TGTGCCAGCAGTAGAGGACAGGGAGGGAACGAGCAGTACTTC. This sequence encodes CASSRGQGGNEQYF.

The chain is built from TRBV1 and TRBJ2-5; the table's TRBD2 call for D was not verified on the DNA. TRBV1 is a pseudogene locus. This CDR3 is built from 17 residues. CDR3 amino acids: CTSSQGASGGYQETQYF. CDR3 DNA sequence: TGCACCAGCAGCCAAGGGGCTAGCGGGGGATACCAAGAGACCCAGTACTTC.

The genes are TRBV9 and TRBJ2-3; D possibly uses TRBD1 or TRBD2 (5 bases each). The CDR3 runs to 15 residues. V gave up 4 bases and J gave up 5 bases, with 17 bases separating them. The V gene's germline CDR1 is SGDLS and CDR2 YYNGEE. The DNA of the CDR3 is TGTGCCAGCAGCCTGGGACCCAGGGCTGGAGATACGCAGTATTTT. Amino acid sequence: CASSLGPRAGDTQYF.

This chain joins TRBV10-3 and TRBJ2-5; D is ambiguous. CDR1 is ENHRY, CDR2 SYGVKD, per germline. The length of the CDR3 is 14 residues. The germline V and J ends were trimmed by 0 bases and 2 bases, with 7 bases remaining between them. In DNA form, the CDR3 reads TGTGCCATCAGTGAGTCTCCGGGTCAAGAGACCCAGTACTTC. Its translation is CAISESPGQETQYF.

The chain carries TRBV6-1 and TRBJ1-5; 9 nucleotides align to TRBD1. Germline CDR1 is MNHNS and CDR2 is SASEGT. This CDR3 has 16 residues. V was pared by 2 bases and J by 7 bases, with 9 bases of the junction left unmatched. The CDR3 DNA follows: TGTGCCAGCAGTGAACAAATCGGCGGGACAGGGCAGCCCCAGCATTTT. Translated, it gives CASSEQIGGTGQPQHF.

The chain is built from TRBV11-2 and TRBJ2-5; 8 nucleotides match TRBD2. The CDR3 totals 17 residues. Trimming cost V 1 base and J 1 base; bases outside gene matches: 8. Germline values: CDR1 SGHAT, CDR2 FQNNGV. The CDR3 protein is CASSLGAGSGIQETQYF. The CDR3 region has the DNA TGTGCCAGCAGCTTAGGGGCCGGTAGCGGGATCCAAGAGACCCAGTACTTC.

The chain carries TRBV19 and TRBJ2-7; D is uncertain. V was pared by 1 base and J by 4 bases, with 8 bases between. The germline V gene has CDR1 LNHDA and CDR2 SQIVND (reference sequence). The CDR3 has 13 residues. The CDR3: CASSIGRQYEQYF. The CDR3 bases are TGTGCCAGTAGTATAGGGCGACAATACGAGCAGTACTTC.

The V call is TRBV28, the J call TRBJ2-1; no clear D. CDR3 size: 15 residues. V dropped 7 bases and J dropped 0 bases, with 13 bases sitting between them. Per germline, CDR1 MDHEN and CDR2 SYDVKM. Written as DNA, the CDR3 is TGTGCCAGCAACTTAGACCCGAGCTCCTACAATGAGCAGTTCTTC. Its protein product is CASNLDPSSYNEQFF.

This chain connects TRBV19 to TRBJ2-3; perhaps TRBD1 as D (7 bases). This CDR3 contains 14 residues. Trimming removed 6 bases at V and 4 bases at J, with 14 bases between. Germline V lookup: CDR1 LNHDA, CDR2 SQIVND (reference sequence). CDR3 protein: CASSPTGEADTQYF. As DNA, the CDR3 is TGTGCCAGTAGCCCTACAGGGGAGGCAGATACGCAGTATTTT.